This T cell receptor beta chain comes out of a study of monozygotic twins with inflammatory bowel disease. Findings of the study overall: For IBD, no single strong associated signal or clonotype was supported. Among IBD patients, TCRbeta diversity (inverse Simpson) was lower than in healthy co-twins. IBD patients exhibited fewer clonotypes shared with other individuals than healthy twins, particularly with disease activity.

TCRdb reprocessed the 5' RACE reads and stores each CDR3 protein as one record, lacking DNA. The ten most abundant clones cover approximately 1.2% of a sample with around 140,000 distinct CDR3 sequences. The CDR3 runs 15 residues. Germline-derived CDR1 and CDR2 are LNHNV and YYDKDF (reference sequence). With regard to this clonotype: Its target is not known.

The V gene is TRBV15, the J gene TRBJ2-7; the TCRdb call, TRBD1, lacks DNA for checking. The sequenced sample was blood. The sequence came from a human donor with ulcerative colitis or Crohn's disease, or a healthy co-twin of an affected twin (not recorded which). CDR3 region: CATSRDNREPYEQYF. The full variable domain, with the rest looked up from reference TRBV15 and TRBJ2-7, is DAMVIQNPRYQVTQFGKPVTLSCSQTLNHNVMYWYQQKSSQAPKLLFHYYDKDFNNEADTPDNFQSRRPNTSFCFLDIRSPGLGDTAMYLCATSRDNREPYEQYFGPGTRLTVT.